The clone carrying this T cell receptor beta chain has a single count. This PCR relied on a set of 60 Vbeta primers and 13 Jbeta primers. TCRdb's table, derived via immunoSEQ multiplex PCR, lists solely in-frame clones and lacks some. The sample holds 200,000 to 300,000 clones, about 77% seen once. The data originate from a study of cytomegalovirus exposure and HLA in healthy donors. V lost 7 bases, J lost 4 bases, and 19 bases lay in between. CDR1 and CDR2 from the germline V gene are LNHNV and YYDKDF (reference sequence). The CDR3 has 15 residues. The source material was PBMCs. This chain joins TRBV15 and TRBJ1-1; D might be TRBD1 (5 bases). This TCR derives from a boy between 10 and 17 years old in good health and CMV-seronegative. In DNA form, the CDR3 reads TGTGCCACCACCGTCGAGGAGGGAGGGACCACTGAAGCTTTCTTT. Residues: CATTVEEGGTTEAFF.